This T cell receptor beta chain was recovered during a study of T cells after yellow fever vaccination. Study overall: Where fractions had low cell numbers, libraries were prepared from them with the SMART-Seq v4 Ultra Low Input RNA kit.

Notes on this clonotype: No antigen is known for it.

TCRdb passed the 5' RACE reads through MiXCR, listing each CDR3 protein once. Of just under 600,000 distinct CDR3 sequences in the sample, 13% are singletons; the top ten hold more than 12%. Germline CDR1 and CDR2: SGHAT and FQNNGV. The V end was cut by 5 bases, the J end by 7 bases, with 11 bases between. The CDR3 sequence is 13 residues long. Study-level results: The study re-detected most primary-vaccination clones after the booster (about 96% CD4, just over 85% CD8).

This sequence was found in a man aged 30 to 45 who received the YFV17D yellow fever vaccine. The rearrangement joins TRBV11-2 to TRBJ1-4; D is ambiguous. The sample consisted of PBMCs, taken on the day of the yellow fever booster vaccination. The DNA of the CDR3 is TGTGCCAGCAGCCCTGAACCACGTGAAAAACTGTTTTTT. Translating gives CASSPEPREKLFF. Supplemented by reference TRBV11-2 and TRBJ1-4, the full variable domain reads EAGVAQSPRYKIIEKRQSVAFWCNPISGHATLYWYQQILGQGPKLLIQFQNNGVVDDSQLPKDRFSAERLKGVDSTLKIQPAKLEDSAVYLCASSPEPREKLFFGSGTQLSVL.